This TCR beta chain was recorded in a study of healthy donors' naive CD4 and CD8 T cells. Whole-study context: For TCR alpha, new primers spanned all functional IMGT alpha genes.

Each TCR library used 400 to 600 ng of total RNA and a linear amplification protocol. Via MiXCR, TCRdb re-called the reads, giving one row per CDR3 protein. Here the sample spans approximately 200,000 distinct CDR3 sequences, about 74% being singletons. Germline assignment: CDR1 LNHDA and CDR2 SQIVND (reference sequence). The CDR3 runs 16 residues. V was clipped by 4 bases and J by 7 bases; unmatched bases: 13. This chain connects TRBV19 to TRBJ2-1; 7 positions match TRBD2. This clonotype was obtained from a pool of human donors in good health; the sample pools cells from several healthy donors. The sequenced sample consisted of naive CD4+ and CD8+ T cells sorted from blood, pooled from several donors. Here the CDR3 reads CASSTTPRDYLNEQFF. For the CDR3, the DNA is TGTGCCAGTAGTACAACCCCCCGGGACTACCTGAATGAGCAGTTCTTC.